The present TCR beta chain was sequenced within a study of T cell responses to AZD1222 COVID-19 vaccine. Study results and limitations: Clonal diversity was possibly underestimated, and white British individuals and females predominated among donors. Samples come after the peak T cell response, not at day 14.

The CDR3 is 12 residues long. V was trimmed by 5 bases and J by 2 bases, leaving 10 bases between them. The germline V gene encodes CDR1 GTSNPN and CDR2 SVGIG (reference sequence). Only in-frame clones appear in the TCRdb table, and some are missing; sequencing was by immunoSEQ multiplex PCR. The sample carries 100,000 or so clones, approximately 93% recorded once. This clone appeared a single time. Its antigen is not known. This rearrangement joins TRBV30 to TRBJ2-7; D remains unclear. This sequence was found in an adult in good health. Here the sequenced sample was peripheral blood, taken on day 0 of AZD1222 vaccination. The CDR3 sequence: CAWGLSPYEQYF. The CDR3 nucleotides read TGTGCCTGGGGCCTCAGCCCCTACGAGCAGTACTTC.